This TCR beta chain originates from a study of identical twins. General study points: Conclusions rested on cross-sectional statistics rather than following the same donors.

TCRdb independently ran MiXCR on the 5' RACE reads; one entry per CDR3 protein. The data contain roughly 290,000 distinct CDR3 sequences, nearly 9.5% of them singletons. CDR3 length equals 17 residues. J was trimmed by 2 bases and V by 8 bases; bases with no gene match: 18. The germline CDR1 and CDR2 sequences are WNHNN and SYGVQD (reference sequence). This clonotype was seen a few times. The antigen remains unidentified. These data also featured in a second study, about yellow fever vaccine responses in identical twins.

What was sequenced was CD8+ T cells sorted from blood. The receptor comes from a woman aged 18-30 years in good health. The chain has TRBV10-1 and TRBJ2-7; the match to TRBD1 covers 7 bases. CDR3: CASEGGERLGDPYEQYF. The CDR3 DNA reads TGCGCCAGCGAAGGGGGCGAGCGCTTGGGGGACCCCTACGAGCAGTACTTC.